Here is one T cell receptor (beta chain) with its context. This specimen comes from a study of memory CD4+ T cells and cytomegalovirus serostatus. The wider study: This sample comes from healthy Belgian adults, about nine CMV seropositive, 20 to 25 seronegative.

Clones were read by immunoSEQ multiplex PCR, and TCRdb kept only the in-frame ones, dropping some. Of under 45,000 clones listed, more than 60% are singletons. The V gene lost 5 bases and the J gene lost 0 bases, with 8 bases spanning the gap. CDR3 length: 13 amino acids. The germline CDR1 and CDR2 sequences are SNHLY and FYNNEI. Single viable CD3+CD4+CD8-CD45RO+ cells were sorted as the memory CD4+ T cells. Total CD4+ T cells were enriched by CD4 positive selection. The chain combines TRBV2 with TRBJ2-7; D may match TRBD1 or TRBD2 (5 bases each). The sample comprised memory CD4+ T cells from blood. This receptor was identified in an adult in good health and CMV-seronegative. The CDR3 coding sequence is TGTGCCAGCAGTCGGGACCTCTCCTACGAGCAGTACTTC. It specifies CASSRDLSYEQYF.